The 27 T cell receptor beta chains below come from one sample, sequenced in a study of technical replicates of blood from several donors. Profiled with immunoSEQ multiplex PCR; TCRdb holds only in-frame clones, not every one. The sample consists of 55,000 to 75,000 clones, 87% of them appearing once. Sequenced: PBMCs. Receptor source: a human donor in good health. Some clones in this sample may be carry-over from other donors' samples.

The rearrangement uses TRBV6-5 and TRBJ2-3; TRBD1 is a possible D gene (5 bases). Germline V gene lookup returns CDR1 MNHEY and CDR2 SVGAGI. V dropped 6 bases and J dropped 4 bases, with 5 bases sitting between them. This CDR3 region has 11 residues. CDR3 sequence (DNA): TGTGCCAGCAGGGGGCCAGATACGCAGTATTTT. Its translation is CASRGPDTQYF.

The count of this clone is one. This rearrangement joins TRBV18 to TRBJ2-7, with D perhaps matching TRBD1 (6 bases). The CDR3 is made up of 14 amino acids. Per the germline V gene, CDR1 is KGHSH and CDR2 is LQKENI. V was shortened by 4 bases and J by 0 bases, with 10 bases between the two germline ends. DNA for the CDR3: TGTGCCAGCTCACAACGGGACACCTCCTACGAGCAGTACTTC. This encodes CASSQRDTSYEQYF.

The chain links TRBV18 to TRBJ1-6; D unresolved. V was pared by 2 bases and J by 10 bases, with 18 bases between. CDR3 length equals 16 residues. CDR1 is KGHSH, CDR2 LQKENI, per germline. This CDR3 is CASSPGSAGILSPLHF. The CDR3 coding sequence is TGTGCCAGCTCACCAGGTTCTGCGGGAATACTATCACCCCTCCACTTT.

The V call is TRBV5-4, the J call TRBJ2-3; D uncertain. The CDR3 extends over 13 amino acids. Trimming shortened V by 0 bases and J by 1 base, and 3 bases separated the two germline ends. Germline assignment: CDR1 SGHNT and CDR2 YYREEE (reference sequence). The CDR3 reads CASSLVGTDTQYF. Here the CDR3 DNA reads TGTGCCAGCAGCTTGGTAGGCACAGATACGCAGTATTTT.

The rearrangement links TRBV5-1 to TRBJ2-5, with 10 bases aligning to TRBD1. This CDR3 has 15 residues. V shed 1 base and J 5 bases; nucleotides not matched to a gene: 5. Germline loops: CDR1 SGHRS, CDR2 YFSETQ. The CDR3 here is CASSLMTGGEETQYF. As DNA, the CDR3 is TGCGCCAGCAGCTTGATGACAGGGGGCGAGGAGACCCAGTACTTC.

V usage is TRBV19 and J usage is TRBJ2-2, with 7 positions matching TRBD2. CDR3 length: 15 residues. With V trimmed by 6 bases and J by 3 bases, 7 bases remained unmatched. Germline V lookup: CDR1 LNHDA, CDR2 SQIVND (reference sequence). The CDR3 DNA reads as TGTGCCAGTAGCTCAATAAGCGGGGACACCGGGGAGCTGTTTTTT. Translated: CASSSISGDTGELFF.

This chain connects TRBV5-5 to TRBJ2-1; 7 positions agree with TRBD2. The CDR3 has 15 amino acids. Germline values: CDR1 SGHKS, CDR2 YYEKEE (reference sequence). V was pared by 0 bases and J by 2 bases, with 2 bases of the junction left unmatched. This chain's CDR3 is CASSLVLAAYNEQFF. The CDR3 nucleotides are TGTGCCAGCAGCTTGGTGCTAGCGGCCTACAATGAGCAGTTCTTC.

The V gene is TRBV19, the J gene TRBJ2-3; D ambiguous. Per the germline V gene, CDR1 is LNHDA and CDR2 is SQIVND (reference sequence). Trimming took 5 bases from V and 8 from J, leaving 5 bases between them. CDR3 length: 10 residues. This CDR3 reads CASSSGTQYF. The DNA for the CDR3 is TGTGCCAGTAGTTCGGGTACGCAGTATTTT.

This clone was detected only a few times. The gene calls are TRBV30 and TRBJ2-7; weak D call: TRBD1 (6 bases). CDR1 GTSNPN and CDR2 SVGIG come from the germline V gene (reference sequence). Deletions cut 2 bases from V and 5 bases from J, with 10 bases between. There are 12 residues in the CDR3. CDR3 nucleotide sequence: TGTGCCTGGAGTTGGGGGACACACGAGCAGTACTTC. This codes for CAWSWGTHEQYF.

The V gene is TRBV29-1, the J gene TRBJ2-1; 9 bases align to TRBD2. The germline V gene encodes CDR1 SQVTM and CDR2 ANQGSEA. Trimming took 7 bases from V and 6 from J; bases not matched to a gene: 4. The CDR3 has 12 amino acids. The DNA of the CDR3 is TGCAGCGAAACTAGCGGGCGCAATGAGCAGTTCTTC. Translating it yields CSETSGRNEQFF.

V gene TRBV4-1 combines with J gene TRBJ2-1, with 12 bases fitting TRBD2. The trim removed 4 bases at V and 0 bases at J, leaving 13 bases unmatched. From germline, CDR1 is MGHRA and CDR2 YSYEKL. This CDR3 spans 20 amino acids. This CDR3 reads CASSRGLAGPLSSSYNEQFF. CDR3 sequence (DNA): TGCGCCAGCAGCCGCGGACTAGCGGGGCCCCTATCAAGCTCCTACAATGAGCAGTTCTTC.

This clone showed up just once. The chain has TRBV5-1 and TRBJ2-6; 8 bases are a match to TRBD1. CDR1 and CDR2 from the germline V gene are SGHRS and YFSETQ. V shed 9 bases and J 4 bases; nucleotides not matched to a gene: 15. The CDR3 has 17 amino acids. CDR3 residues: CATTPAGGVTGANVLTF. CDR3 bases: TGCGCCACCACACCGGCAGGGGGCGTCACCGGGGCCAACGTCCTGACTTTC. The whole variable domain, remainder taken from reference TRBV5-1 and TRBJ2-6, is KAGVTQTPRYLIKTRGQQVTLSCSPISGHRSVSWYQQTPGQGLQFLFEYFSETQRNKGNFPGRFSGRQFSNSRSEMNVSTLELGDSALYLCATTPAGGVTGANVLTFGAGSRLTVL.

The chain employs TRBV13 and TRBJ2-7, with 8 positions matching TRBD1. V was clipped by 5 bases and J by 2 bases; unmatched bases: 11. CDR3 length equals 16 residues. The germline V gene encodes CDR1 PRHDT and CDR2 FYEKMQ (reference sequence). This chain's CDR3 is CASSPSGRGLTYEQYF. In DNA form, the CDR3 reads TGTGCCAGCAGCCCCTCGGGCAGGGGGCTAACCTACGAGCAGTACTTC.

This sequence joins TRBV2 and TRBJ2-7, with a tentative D call TRBD2 (6 bases). This CDR3 is 15 amino acids long. Trimming cost V 6 bases and J 6 bases, with 21 bases left between them. Germline-derived CDR1 and CDR2 are SNHLY and FYNNEI. This CDR3 is CASRPPGLRAGEQYF. In DNA form, the CDR3 reads TGTGCCAGCAGGCCCCCGGGACTTCGAGCCGGCGAGCAGTACTTC.

The rearrangement links TRBV4-2 to TRBJ1-2; 7 bases are a match to TRBD1. The V gene's germline CDR1 is LGHNA and CDR2 YNFKEQ. The CDR3 covers 16 residues. V dropped 3 bases and J dropped 8; count of bases not matched to a gene: 15. The CDR3 nucleotides are TGTGCCAGCAGCCATGACCGACAGGGCGGACGGGACGGCTACACCTTC. Residues: CASSHDRQGGRDGYTF.

In its sample, this clone was seen once. The chain employs TRBV6-4 and TRBJ1-2; weak D call: TRBD1 (6 bases). Germline V gives CDR1 MRHNA, CDR2 SNTAGT. Trimming stripped 6 bases from V and 4 bases from J, with 18 bases between. This CDR3 is 15 amino acids long. Here the CDR3 reads CASSAGPGDTYGYTF. The CDR3 region has the DNA TGTGCCAGCAGCGCTGGCCCAGGGGACACCTATGGCTACACCTTC.

This rearrangement joins TRBV20-1 to TRBJ2-7; no definite D call. V lost 4 bases to trimming and J lost 6 bases, with 10 bases between them. This CDR3 spans 11 amino acids. Germline CDR1 and CDR2: DFQATT and SNEGSKA (reference sequence). This CDR3 is CSATPRGEQYF. The CDR3 nucleotides read TGCAGTGCTACTCCGCGTGGCGAGCAGTACTTC.

This clone was seen a few times. The V and J genes are TRBV5-1 and TRBJ1-6; D not certain. This CDR3 has 16 residues. Looked up from germline, CDR1 is SGHRS and CDR2 is YFSETQ. V dropped 4 bases and J dropped 8 bases, with 19 bases sitting between them. The CDR3 loop is CASSPGWASRHSPLHF. The CDR3, as DNA: TGCGCCAGCAGCCCGGGATGGGCGTCCAGGCATTCACCCCTCCACTTT.

The chain combines TRBV19 with TRBJ2-1; 8 bases align to TRBD2. Trimming took 7 bases from V and 7 from J; bases not matched to a gene: 12. The CDR3 is made up of 15 amino acids. Germline CDR1 and CDR2: LNHDA and SQIVND (reference sequence). The CDR3 loop is CASTHPLAGGNEQFF. As DNA, the CDR3 is TGTGCCAGTACTCATCCTCTTGCGGGAGGAAATGAGCAGTTCTTC. Full variable domain (outside the CDR3, taken from reference TRBV19 and TRBJ2-1): DGGITQSPKYLFRKEGQNVTLSCEQNLNHDAMYWYRQDPGQGLRLIYYSQIVNDFQKGDIAEGYSVSREKKESFPLTVTSAQKNPTAFYLCASTHPLAGGNEQFFGPGTRLTVL.

The chain recombines TRBV6-5 with TRBJ2-2, with D possibly TRBD2 on 6 matching bases. Trimming pared 2 bases from V and 5 bases from J, leaving 12 bases between. This CDR3 has 15 residues. Germline loops: CDR1 MNHEY, CDR2 SVGAGI. This chain's CDR3 is CASSYGGAETGELFF. CDR3 nucleotide sequence: TGTGCCAGCAGTTACGGCGGGGCAGAAACCGGGGAGCTGTTTTTT.

J is TRBJ2-1 and V is TRBV2; TRBD1 matches 7 bases. V gave up 10 bases and J gave up 2 bases; unmatched junction bases: 8. From germline, CDR1 is SNHLY and CDR2 FYNNEI. The CDR3 length is 14 residues. This CDR3 is CANVQGPTYNEQFF. Here the CDR3 DNA reads TGTGCCAATGTACAGGGGCCCACCTACAATGAGCAGTTCTTC. The variable domain in full, with the rest retrieved from reference TRBV2 and TRBJ2-1, is EPEVTQTPSHQVTQMGQEVILRCVPISNHLYFYWYRQILGQKVEFLVSFYNNEISEKSEIFDDQFSVERPDGSNFTLKIRSTKLEDSAMYFCANVQGPTYNEQFFGPGTRLTVL.

CDR3 in amino acids: CAISVGGGRETQYF. The DNA for the CDR3 is TGTGCCATCAGTGTCGGGGGAGGGCGAGAGACCCAGTACTTC. This chain connects TRBV10-3 to TRBJ2-5; 7 bases align to TRBD2. CDR1 is ENHRY and CDR2 is SYGVKD in the germline V gene. Trimming cost V 4 bases and J 4 bases; bases outside gene matches: 6. The CDR3 runs to 14 residues.

The CDR3 loop reads CASSPFKGQLGNEKLFF. CDR3 coding DNA: TGTGCCAGCTCACCATTCAAAGGACAGCTGGGAAATGAAAAACTGTTTTTT. This chain joins TRBV18 and TRBJ1-4; TRBD1 might be the D (6 bases). Germline V CDR1 and CDR2: KGHSH, LQKENI. Trimming stripped 2 bases from V and 5 bases from J, with 18 bases between. The CDR3 extends over 17 amino acids.

This chain uses TRBV13 with TRBJ1-3, with D possibly matching TRBD1 (5 bases). The length of the CDR3 is 15 residues. Trimming took 5 bases from V and 0 from J, leaving 11 bases between them. Germline CDR1 PRHDT, CDR2 FYEKMQ (reference sequence). CDR3: CASSHDSYSGNTIYF. CDR3 DNA sequence: TGTGCCAGCAGCCACGACAGCTACTCTGGAAACACCATATATTTT. Combining the CDR3 with reference TRBV13 and TRBJ1-3 gives the whole variable domain AAGVIQSPRHLIKEKRETATLKCYPIPRHDTVYWYQQGPGQDPQFLISFYEKMQSDKGSIPDRFSAQQFSDYHSELNMSSLELGDSALYFCASSHDSYSGNTIYFGEGSWLTVV.

The chain has TRBV6-1 and TRBJ1-5; D not resolved. This CDR3 has 13 residues. V was clipped by 2 bases and J by 5 bases, with 7 bases between them. CDR1 is MNHNS and CDR2 is SASEGT in the germline V gene. The CDR3 is CASSERSDQPQHF. The DNA of the CDR3 is TGTGCCAGCAGTGAACGGAGTGATCAGCCCCAGCATTTT.

V and J are TRBV6-6 and TRBJ2-7; possible D gene TRBD1, 5 bases. Trimming left V 7 bases short and J 4 bases short, with 11 bases between. Germline assignment: CDR1 MNHNY and CDR2 SVGAGI (reference sequence). CDR3 length equals 12 residues. The CDR3 coding sequence is TGTGCCAGCACAGGGCCTTCGTACGAGCAGTACTTC. Translating it yields CASTGPSYEQYF.

The genes are TRBV19 and TRBJ1-2, with 7 bases lining up with TRBD1. V dropped 1 base and J dropped 5; count of bases not matched to a gene: 7. The V gene's germline CDR1 is LNHDA and CDR2 SQIVND (reference sequence). This CDR3 is built from 15 residues. The DNA of the CDR3 is TGTGCCAGTAGTATAGTCTACGGACAGGTATATGGCTACACCTTC. It codes for CASSIVYGQVYGYTF.